This T cell receptor (beta chain) was retrieved from a study of OX40 agonist ivuxolimab in advanced cancers. Background on the study: Allowance was made for prior anti-PD-1, anti-PD-L1 or anti-CTLA-4 therapy, and about 37% had some.

Findings and limits, study-wide: Expanded peripheral T cells had an undetermined antigen specificity.

The V gene's germline CDR1 is WNHNN and CDR2 SYGVQD (reference sequence). Trimming removed 3 bases at V and 6 bases at J, with 15 bases between. The CDR3 totals 15 residues. As to this clone: The antigen is undetermined.

Using immunoSEQ multiplex PCR, the repertoire was profiled, and TCRdb retains in-frame clones only, with some absent. The sample holds just under 65,000 clones; roughly 89% are singletons and the top ten take less than 6%. The chain carries TRBV10-1 and TRBJ2-1; a possible D gene is TRBD2 (6 bases). The sample consisted of CD4+ or CD8+ T cells sorted from blood, taken in a trial of the OX40 agonist ivuxolimab. The source of this sequence is an adult with an advanced solid tumor such as melanoma, head and neck, liver or kidney cancer. CDR3 protein: CASSEVGGGVNEQFF. The CDR3 nucleotides are TGCGCCAGCAGTGAAGTGGGAGGAGGGGTCAATGAGCAGTTCTTC.